Given below is one T cell receptor beta chain in context. Its antigen is currently unknown. The read finishes 3 residues shy of the CDR3 end, and the germline J gene is used to complete it. This specimen comes from a study of T cell clonality in common variable immunodeficiency. Heparinized whole blood, about 4.5 to 8.5 ml, came from each donor. The germline V and J ends were trimmed by 0 bases and 0 bases, with 8 bases remaining between them. The CDR3 runs 14 residues. The germline CDR1 and CDR2 sequences are GTSNPN and SVGIG (reference sequence). Study-level findings and limits: Fewer TCRbeta clones were shared among CVID subjects than controls. Reportedly, TCR beta sequences from common variable immunodeficiency showed fewer deletions and N-nucleotide insertions. Links between repertoire features and CVID complications were heterogeneity-limited.

The data were produced by immunoSEQ multiplex PCR, yet TCRdb's version contains in-frame clones alone and is incomplete. This sample carries over 45,000 clones, none of them present only once. This chain links TRBV30 with TRBJ1-1; D call uncertain. Source material: peripheral blood mononuclear cells. The sequence derives from a person aged 18 to 75 in good health. CDR3 sequence reads: CAWSVVSMNTEAFF. CDR3 bases read: TGTGCCTGGAGTGTGGTCAGTATGAACACTGAA.